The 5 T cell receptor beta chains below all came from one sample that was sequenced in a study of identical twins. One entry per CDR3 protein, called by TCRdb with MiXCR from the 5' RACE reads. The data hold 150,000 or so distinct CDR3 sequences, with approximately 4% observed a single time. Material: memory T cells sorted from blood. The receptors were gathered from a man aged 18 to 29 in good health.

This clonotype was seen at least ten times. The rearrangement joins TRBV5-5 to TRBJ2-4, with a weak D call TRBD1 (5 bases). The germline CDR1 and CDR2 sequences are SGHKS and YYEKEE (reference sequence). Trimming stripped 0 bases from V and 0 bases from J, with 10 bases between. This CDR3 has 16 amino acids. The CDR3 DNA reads TGTGCCAGCAGCTTGGGGTTGGGGCTAGCCAAAAACATTCAGTACTTC. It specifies CASSLGLGLAKNIQYF.

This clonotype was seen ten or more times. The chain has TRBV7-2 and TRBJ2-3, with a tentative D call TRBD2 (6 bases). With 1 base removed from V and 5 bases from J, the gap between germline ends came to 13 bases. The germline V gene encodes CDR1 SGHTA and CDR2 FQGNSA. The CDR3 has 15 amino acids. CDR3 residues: CASSLVSGVGDTQYF. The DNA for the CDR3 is TGTGCCAGCAGCTTAGTTTCGGGAGTGGGAGATACGCAGTATTTT.

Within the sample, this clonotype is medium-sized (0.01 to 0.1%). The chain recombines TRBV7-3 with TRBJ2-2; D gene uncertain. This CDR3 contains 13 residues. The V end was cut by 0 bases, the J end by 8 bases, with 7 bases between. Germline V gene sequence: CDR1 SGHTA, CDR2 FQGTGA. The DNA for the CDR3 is TGTGCCAGCAGCTTAACCCGGATTGGGGAGCTGTTTTTT. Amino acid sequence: CASSLTRIGELFF.

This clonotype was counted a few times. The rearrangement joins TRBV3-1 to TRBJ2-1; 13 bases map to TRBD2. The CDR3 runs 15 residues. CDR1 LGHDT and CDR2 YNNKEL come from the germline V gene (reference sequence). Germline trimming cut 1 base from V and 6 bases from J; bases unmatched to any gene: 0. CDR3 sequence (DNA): TGTGCCAGCAGCCAAGGGACTAGCGGGGGCAATGAGCAGTTCTTC. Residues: CASSQGTSGGNEQFF.

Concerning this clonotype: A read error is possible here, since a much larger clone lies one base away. The CDR3 coding sequence is TGTGCCAGCTCACCAAGCCAGGGGAAACCCTACGAGCAGTACTTC. This translates into CASSPSQGKPYEQYF. The chain is built from TRBV18 and TRBJ2-7; possibly TRBD1 for D (6 bases). V shed 2 bases and J shed 2 bases, with 13 bases lying between them. This CDR3 contains 15 residues. Per germline, CDR1 KGHSH and CDR2 LQKENI.